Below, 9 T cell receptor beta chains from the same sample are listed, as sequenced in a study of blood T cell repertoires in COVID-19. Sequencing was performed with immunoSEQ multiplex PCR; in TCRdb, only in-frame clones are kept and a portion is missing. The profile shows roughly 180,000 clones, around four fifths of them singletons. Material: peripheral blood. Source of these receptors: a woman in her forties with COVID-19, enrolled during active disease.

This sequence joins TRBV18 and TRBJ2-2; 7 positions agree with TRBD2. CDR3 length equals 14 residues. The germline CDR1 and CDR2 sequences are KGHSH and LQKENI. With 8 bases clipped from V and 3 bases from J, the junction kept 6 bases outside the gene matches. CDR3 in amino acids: CASLREGYTGELFF. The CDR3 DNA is TGTGCCAGCCTCAGGGAGGGCTACACCGGGGAGCTGTTTTTT.

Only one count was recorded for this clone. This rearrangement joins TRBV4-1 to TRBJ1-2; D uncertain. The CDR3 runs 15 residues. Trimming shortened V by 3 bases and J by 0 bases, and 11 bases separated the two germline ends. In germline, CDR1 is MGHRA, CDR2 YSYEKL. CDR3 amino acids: CASSQSPGANYGYTF. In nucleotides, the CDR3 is TGCGCCAGCAGCCAGAGCCCTGGAGCTAACTATGGCTACACCTTC.

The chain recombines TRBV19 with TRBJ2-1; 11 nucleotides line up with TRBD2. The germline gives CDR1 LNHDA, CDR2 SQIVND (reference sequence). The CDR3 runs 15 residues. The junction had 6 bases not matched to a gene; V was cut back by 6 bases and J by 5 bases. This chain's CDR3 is CASRSSGRGNNEQFF. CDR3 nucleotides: TGTGCCAGTAGGAGTAGCGGGAGGGGAAACAATGAGCAGTTCTTC.

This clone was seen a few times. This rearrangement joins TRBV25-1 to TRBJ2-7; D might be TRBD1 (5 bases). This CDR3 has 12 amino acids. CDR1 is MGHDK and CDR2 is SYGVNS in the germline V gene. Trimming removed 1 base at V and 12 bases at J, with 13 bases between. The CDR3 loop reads CASSECPQGTYF. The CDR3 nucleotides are TGTGCCAGCAGTGAATGTCCCCAGGGAACGTACTTC.

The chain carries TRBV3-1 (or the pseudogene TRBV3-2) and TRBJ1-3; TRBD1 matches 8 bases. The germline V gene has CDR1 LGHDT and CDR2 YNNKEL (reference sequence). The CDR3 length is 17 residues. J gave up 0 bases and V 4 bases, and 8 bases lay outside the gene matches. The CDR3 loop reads CASSLPRQGLSGNTIYF. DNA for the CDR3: TGTGCCAGCAGCCTCCCCCGACAGGGGCTCTCTGGAAACACCATATATTTT.

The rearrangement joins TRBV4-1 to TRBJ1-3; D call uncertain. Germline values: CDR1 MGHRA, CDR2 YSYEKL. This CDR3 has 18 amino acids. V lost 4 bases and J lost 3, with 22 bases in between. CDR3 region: CASSLTFPAAEIGNTIYF. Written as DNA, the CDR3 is TGCGCCAGCAGCCTGACATTTCCGGCAGCAGAGATTGGAAACACCATATATTTT.

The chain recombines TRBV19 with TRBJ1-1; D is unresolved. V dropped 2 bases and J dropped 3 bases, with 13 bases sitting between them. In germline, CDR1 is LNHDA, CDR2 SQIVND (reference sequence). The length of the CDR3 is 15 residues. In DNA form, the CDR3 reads TGTGCCAGTAGTATAAGTAGGAGGGTGTACACTGAAGCTTTCTTT. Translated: CASSISRRVYTEAFF.

The chain's CDR3 is CASSLDTGSGNTIYF. The CDR3 DNA is TGCGCCAGCAGCTTGGATACAGGGTCTGGAAACACCATATATTTT. The chain combines TRBV5-1 with TRBJ1-3, with D perhaps matching TRBD1 (6 bases). This CDR3 comprises 15 residues. From germline, CDR1 is SGHRS and CDR2 YFSETQ. V was trimmed by 0 bases and J by 1 base, leaving 8 bases between them.

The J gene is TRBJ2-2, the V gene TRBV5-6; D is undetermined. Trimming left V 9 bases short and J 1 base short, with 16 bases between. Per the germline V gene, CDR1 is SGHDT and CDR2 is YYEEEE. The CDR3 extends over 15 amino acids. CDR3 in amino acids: CATAERPKNTGELFF. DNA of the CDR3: TGTGCCACCGCGGAGAGGCCTAAGAACACCGGGGAGCTGTTTTTT.